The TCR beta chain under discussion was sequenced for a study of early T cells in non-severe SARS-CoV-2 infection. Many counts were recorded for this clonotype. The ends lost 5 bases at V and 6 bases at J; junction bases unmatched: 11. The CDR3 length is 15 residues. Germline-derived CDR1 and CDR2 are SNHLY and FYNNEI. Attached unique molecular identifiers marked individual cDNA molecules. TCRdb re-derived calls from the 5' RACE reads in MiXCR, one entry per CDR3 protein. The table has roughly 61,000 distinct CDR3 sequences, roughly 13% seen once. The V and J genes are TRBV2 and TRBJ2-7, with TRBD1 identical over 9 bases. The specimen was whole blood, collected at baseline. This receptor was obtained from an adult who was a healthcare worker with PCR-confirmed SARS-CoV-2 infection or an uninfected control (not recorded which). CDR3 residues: CASSPSFDRGAEQYF. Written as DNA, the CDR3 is TGTGCCAGCAGTCCTTCTTTCGACAGGGGGGCCGAGCAGTACTTC.